Presented here are 15 T cell receptor beta chains from one specimen sequenced in a study of T cells in Graves' hyperthyroidism and ophthalmopathy. RNA transcripts provided the source from which TCR beta CDR3 regions were amplified. With the HTBI primer set, the TCR CDR3 went through a first round of RT-PCR. One entry per CDR3 protein results from TCRdb running MiXCR on the multiplex PCR reads. The sample shows around 420,000 distinct CDR3 sequences, 15% to 19% of them seen only once. Input material: blood. These receptors came from a woman younger than 35 with Graves' hyperthyroidism.

Here the CDR3 DNA reads TGTGCCAGCTCACCACCGTTAGGGATCAATGAGCAGTTCTTC. Its protein is CASSPPLGINEQFF. V usage is TRBV18 and J usage is TRBJ2-1; D ambiguous. This CDR3 is built from 14 residues. CDR1 is KGHSH, CDR2 LQKENI, per germline. Between the trimmed V and J ends, which lost 0 bases and 6 bases, there was a span of 9 bases.

This clonotype was found many times. The chain employs TRBV7-3 and TRBJ2-3, with 10 nucleotides matching TRBD1. CDR3 size: 14 residues. Unmatched junction bases numbered 3, after V lost 5 bases and J lost 4 bases. Germline V gene sequence: CDR1 SGHTA, CDR2 FQGTGA. CDR3 sequence reads: CASSKTGGADTQYF. The CDR3 bases are TGTGCCAGCAGCAAGACAGGGGGCGCAGATACGCAGTATTTT.

This clonotype was counted a few times. The gene calls are TRBV7-2 and TRBJ2-2; D not resolved. This CDR3 region has 15 residues. V was clipped by 5 bases and J by 3 bases, with 13 bases between them. Germline V gene lookup returns CDR1 SGHTA and CDR2 FQGNSA. The CDR3 protein is CASSVKMWDTGELFF. In DNA, the CDR3 is TGTGCCAGCAGCGTAAAGATGTGGGACACCGGGGAGCTGTTTTTT.

The rearrangement links TRBV20-1 to TRBJ2-3; the match to TRBD2 covers 13 bases. The junction had 10 bases not matched to a gene; V was cut back by 3 bases and J by 4 bases. This CDR3 region has 17 residues. Germline V gene data show CDR1 as DFQATT and CDR2 as SNEGSKA (reference sequence). CDR3 sequence (DNA): TGCAGTGCTAGTCCCTACAGACTAGCGGGGGGCGCAGATACGCAGTATTTT. Translated, it gives CSASPYRLAGGADTQYF.

Turning to this clonotype: This may be a read error, as it is one base from a much larger clone. The CDR3 carries no conserved terminal phenylalanine or tryptophan, so it likely arises from a read error. The chain couples TRBV10-3 to TRBJ1-5, with 7 bases that match TRBD1. The germline gives CDR1 ENHRY, CDR2 SYGVKD. Trimming at V came to 10 bases and at J to 0 bases, leaving 9 bases not matched to a gene. This CDR3 has 15 amino acids. The CDR3 here is CATNPGGLSNQPQHL. As DNA, the CDR3 is TGTGCCACCAACCCAGGGGGGCTTAGCAATCAGCCCCAGCATCTT.

This clonotype was recorded many times. V usage is TRBV3-1 and J usage is TRBJ1-1; D gene uncertain. Germline values: CDR1 LGHDT, CDR2 YNNKEL (reference sequence). The CDR3 contains 15 residues. Trimming left V 4 bases short and J 4 bases short, with 16 bases between. In nucleotides, the CDR3 is TGTGCCAGCAGCCTACCCGTGGGAACGACCACTGAAGCTTTCTTT. Translating gives CASSLPVGTTTEAFF.

About this clonotype itself: A junction boundary mismatches the germline segment, possibly from a read error. This chain joins TRBV5-8 and TRBJ1-1, with D maybe TRBD1 (5 bases). This CDR3 region has 14 residues. Per germline, CDR1 SGHTS and CDR2 YDEGEE. The CDR3 DNA reads TGTGCCAACAGCTGGGGGACGGAGAACACTGAAGCTTTCTTT. Translating it yields CANSWGTENTEAFF.

This clonotype was seen a few times. The gene calls are TRBV6-2 or TRBV6-3 and TRBJ2-3; D is uncertain. The CDR3 consists of 12 residues. V was shortened by 6 bases and J by 6 bases, with 10 bases between the two germline ends. Germline V gives CDR1 MNHEY, CDR2 SVGEGT. As DNA, the CDR3 is TGTGCCAGCAGGGCTGGTCGCGATACGCAGTATTTT. It encodes CASRAGRDTQYF.

V usage is TRBV5-1 and J usage is TRBJ2-5; D is possibly TRBD2 (5 bases). This CDR3 has 15 amino acids. The V gene's germline CDR1 is SGHRS and CDR2 YFSETQ. V was trimmed by 0 bases and J by 5 bases, leaving 14 bases between them. The CDR3 region is CASSLVHAAGETQYF. The CDR3 DNA is TGCGCCAGCAGCTTGGTTCACGCCGCGGGTGAGACCCAGTACTTC. Based on the CDR3 plus reference TRBV5-1 and TRBJ2-5, the full variable domain is KAGVTQTPRYLIKTRGQQVTLSCSPISGHRSVSWYQQTPGQGLQFLFEYFSETQRNKGNFPGRFSGRQFSNSRSEMNVSTLELGDSALYLCASSLVHAAGETQYFGPGTRLLVL.

This clonotype turned up a few times. CDR3 DNA: TGCAGCGTTGAGATAGGGGGGAACACTGAAGCTTTCTTT. Translating it yields CSVEIGGNTEAFF. This sequence joins TRBV29-1 and TRBJ1-1; TRBD1 might be the D (6 bases). The CDR3 runs 13 residues. V was pared by 3 bases and J by 1 base, with 9 bases between. The V gene's germline CDR1 is SQVTM and CDR2 ANQGSEA. Full variable domain (missing parts from reference TRBV29-1 and TRBJ1-1): SAVISQKPSRDICQRGTSLTIQCQVDSQVTMMFWYRQQPGQSLTLIATANQGSEATYESGFVIDKFPISRPNLTFSTLTVSNMSPEDSSIYLCSVEIGGNTEAFFGQGTRLTVV.

Ten or more counts support this clonotype. The rearrangement joins TRBV11-2 to TRBJ2-7; tentatively, D is TRBD2 (6 bases). V lost 6 bases and J 7 bases, leaving 19 bases between the germline ends. Per the germline V gene, CDR1 is SGHAT and CDR2 is FQNNGV. The CDR3 is made up of 14 amino acids. In DNA, the CDR3 is TGTGCCAGCAGGGAGGGCGGCGGAACCTCGGAGCAGTACTTC. It yields the protein CASREGGGTSEQYF.

V gene TRBV10-3 combines with J gene TRBJ1-2; TRBD1 matches at 7 bases. This CDR3 is 15 amino acids long. The germline CDR1 and CDR2 sequences are ENHRY and SYGVKD. With 0 bases clipped from V and 2 bases from J, the junction kept 3 bases outside the gene matches. CDR3 DNA sequence: TGTGCCATCAGTGAGTCCAGACAGGGAAACTATGGCTACACCTTC. Translating it yields CAISESRQGNYGYTF.

This clonotype showed up just a few times. The chain uses TRBV19 and TRBJ2-2; a weak D match, TRBD1 (5 bases). Trimming left V 4 bases short and J 5 bases short, with 11 bases between. CDR1 and CDR2 (germline): LNHDA, SQIVND (reference sequence). There are 14 residues in the CDR3. CDR3 bases: TGTGCCAGTAGTAATAACAGGATGACCGGGGAGCTGTTTTTT. Amino acids: CASSNNRMTGELFF.

In this sample, this clonotype turned up a few times. The rearrangement joins TRBV20-1 to TRBJ2-5; D perhaps matches TRBD2 (7 bases). The CDR3 contains 14 residues. V lost 3 bases, J lost 5 bases, and 16 bases lay in between. Looked up from germline, CDR1 is DFQATT and CDR2 is SNEGSKA (reference sequence). The CDR3 DNA reads as TGCAGTGCTAGCCACTCGGGGGGCGAGGAGACCCAGTACTTC. Its translation is CSASHSGGEETQYF.

This clonotype was picked up many times. J is TRBJ2-6 and V is TRBV7-3; D is unclear. Germline V gives CDR1 SGHTA, CDR2 FQGTGA. The CDR3 length is 15 residues. V lost 5 bases, J lost 2 bases, and 10 bases lay in between. DNA for the CDR3: TGTGCCAGCAGCCTGACGGATACTGGGGCCAACGTCCTGACTTTC. Translation: CASSLTDTGANVLTF.